A single sample is the source of the 15 T cell receptor beta chains below, sequenced in a study of shared clonotypes between healthy human individuals. The table came from immunoSEQ multiplex PCR; TCRdb's copy has only in-frame clones and leaves some out. The sample includes some 800,000 clones, more than 85% of them seen just once. It was CD45RO-negative cells, positively selected for CCR7, that made up naive CD8 cells, with terminally differentiated effector memory CD45RA+ cells excluded. Material for sequencing was naive CD8+ T cells sorted from blood. These receptors were obtained from a man aged 25-40 years in good health.

The chain uses TRBV4-2 and TRBJ2-1, with D possibly matching TRBD1 (5 bases). This CDR3 is 15 amino acids long. CDR1 is LGHNA, CDR2 YNFKEQ, per germline. V was pared by 6 bases and J by 4 bases, with 16 bases between. The CDR3 DNA reads TGTGCCAGCAGGCATATCGCAGGACAATACAATGAGCAGTTCTTC. Translating it yields CASRHIAGQYNEQFF.

The V gene is TRBV5-4, the J gene TRBJ1-1; a weak D match, TRBD1 (5 bases). This CDR3 spans 14 amino acids. The germline V gene encodes CDR1 SGHNT and CDR2 YYREEE (reference sequence). V was cut by 1 base and J by 4 bases, with 11 bases left in between. The CDR3 sequence: CASSLQRRGTEAFF. CDR3 DNA sequence: TGTGCCAGCAGCTTGCAGCGTAGGGGCACTGAAGCTTTCTTT.

The chain uses TRBV13 and TRBJ2-1; 11 bases fit TRBD2. Germline CDR1 PRHDT, CDR2 FYEKMQ (reference sequence). CDR3 size: 15 residues. After removal of 4 bases from V and 5 bases from J, the junction contained 4 bases not matched to a gene. CDR3 DNA: TGTGCCAGCAGCTCAAATAGCGGGGGGGACAATGAGCAGTTCTTC. As protein: CASSSNSGGDNEQFF. Full variable domain (rest looked up from reference TRBV13 and TRBJ2-1): AAGVIQSPRHLIKEKRETATLKCYPIPRHDTVYWYQQGPGQDPQFLISFYEKMQSDKGSIPDRFSAQQFSDYHSELNMSSLELGDSALYFCASSSNSGGDNEQFFGPGTRLTVL.

The chain combines TRBV29-1 with TRBJ2-1, with 7 positions matching TRBD2. The CDR3 is made up of 14 amino acids. CDR1 and CDR2 from the germline V gene are SQVTM and ANQGSEA. V lost 6 bases, J lost 2 bases, and 7 bases stayed unmatched. This CDR3 reads CSVGREKTYNEQFF. The CDR3 DNA sequence: TGCAGCGTGGGGCGGGAGAAGACCTACAATGAGCAGTTCTTC.

The gene calls are TRBV9 and TRBJ2-5; TRBD1 agrees at 7 bases. The V gene's germline CDR1 is SGDLS and CDR2 YYNGEE. The V and J ends lost 0 bases and 3 bases, in that order; junction bases with no gene match: 2. The CDR3 spans 14 residues. CDR3 protein: CASSVGDSKETQYF. The CDR3 DNA sequence: TGTGCCAGCAGCGTAGGGGACAGCAAAGAGACCCAGTACTTC. The full variable domain, with the rest looked up from reference TRBV9 and TRBJ2-5, is DSGVTQTPKHLITATGQRVTLRCSPRSGDLSVYWYQQSLDQGLQFLIQYYNGEERAKGNILERFSAQQFPDLHSELNLSSLELGDSALYFCASSVGDSKETQYFGPGTRLLVL.

The chain has TRBV29-1 and TRBJ1-2; D is ambiguous. Trimming pared 2 bases from V and 3 bases from J, leaving 10 bases between. The CDR3 is 13 amino acids. Per germline, CDR1 SQVTM and CDR2 ANQGSEA. The CDR3 region is CSVERQEYYGYTF. DNA of the CDR3: TGCAGCGTTGAACGTCAGGAATACTATGGCTACACCTTC. The full variable domain, in which reference TRBV29-1 and TRBJ1-2 provide the parts outside the CDR3, is SAVISQKPSRDICQRGTSLTIQCQVDSQVTMMFWYRQQPGQSLTLIATANQGSEATYESGFVIDKFPISRPNLTFSTLTVSNMSPEDSSIYLCSVERQEYYGYTFGSGTRLTVV.

This chain links TRBV7-9 with TRBJ1-1; D is unclear. The germline V and J ends were trimmed by 0 bases and 1 base, with 3 bases remaining between them. In germline, CDR1 is SEHNR, CDR2 FQNEAQ (reference sequence). The CDR3 covers 13 residues. Here the CDR3 reads CASSLAWNTEAFF. Here the CDR3 DNA reads TGTGCCAGCAGCTTAGCTTGGAACACTGAAGCTTTCTTT.

The chain is built from TRBV7-9 and TRBJ1-2; 7 positions match TRBD1. This CDR3 has 15 residues. J was trimmed by 0 bases and V by 5 bases; bases with no gene match: 6. Germline assignment: CDR1 SEHNR and CDR2 FQNEAQ (reference sequence). In DNA, the CDR3 is TGTGCCAGCAGCCCCGGAGGGGGCTCTAACTATGGCTACACCTTC. Translated, it gives CASSPGGGSNYGYTF.

The chain joins TRBV6-5 to TRBJ2-5; 8 positions match TRBD1. Germline V gene sequence: CDR1 MNHEY, CDR2 SVGAGI. This CDR3 contains 15 residues. V lost 0 bases and J lost 1; bases outside the gene matches: 1. DNA for the CDR3: TGTGCCAGCAGTTACTCGGGGACAGGCCAAGAGACCCAGTACTTC. Translation: CASSYSGTGQETQYF.

This chain links TRBV4-1 with TRBJ2-1, with TRBD2 matching 12 bases. This CDR3 spans 16 amino acids. CDR1 is MGHRA, CDR2 YSYEKL, per germline. J gave up 7 bases and V 3 bases, and 7 bases lay outside the gene matches. CDR3 protein: CASSHRLAGDYNEQFF. The CDR3 DNA follows: TGCGCCAGCAGCCACAGACTAGCGGGGGATTATAATGAGCAGTTCTTC.

V is TRBV27 and J is TRBJ2-7, with D tentatively TRBD2 (5 bases). The CDR3 runs 15 residues. From germline, CDR1 is MNHEY and CDR2 SMNVEV (reference sequence). V was cut by 2 bases and J by 4 bases, with 15 bases left in between. The CDR3 nucleotides read TGTGCCAGCAGTTTAGCTAGCCCATACTTATACGAGCAGTACTTC. It translates to CASSLASPYLYEQYF.

V usage is TRBV2 and J usage is TRBJ2-7, with D possibly matching TRBD1 (6 bases). V was clipped by 7 bases and J by 4 bases, with 17 bases between them. The CDR3 sequence is 14 residues long. Per the germline V gene, CDR1 is SNHLY and CDR2 is FYNNEI. CDR3 region: CASIWIQGGYEQYF. DNA for the CDR3: TGTGCCAGCATATGGATACAGGGTGGTTACGAGCAGTACTTC.

The chain uses TRBV11-2 and TRBJ2-5; D is undetermined. This CDR3 is built from 14 residues. V was clipped by 5 bases and J by 0 bases, with 10 bases between them. Germline V gene lookup returns CDR1 SGHAT and CDR2 FQNNGV. The CDR3 DNA follows: TGTGCCAGCAGCCCCCGACCGTACCAAGAGACCCAGTACTTC. Amino acid sequence: CASSPRPYQETQYF.

The chain couples TRBV29-1 to TRBJ2-1; 9 bases are a match to TRBD2. The CDR3 is 15 residues long. V lost 6 bases to trimming and J lost 5 bases; unmatched junction nucleotides: 11. The germline CDR1 and CDR2 sequences are SQVTM and ANQGSEA. CDR3 sequence: CSVTGREGLDNEQFF. The CDR3 coding sequence is TGCAGCGTCACGGGGCGGGAGGGCCTTGACAATGAGCAGTTCTTC.

The chain recombines TRBV28 with TRBJ2-1; 7 bases align to TRBD2. This CDR3 has 19 amino acids. The ends lost 7 bases at V and 3 bases at J; junction bases unmatched: 21. Germline V gene lookup returns CDR1 MDHEN and CDR2 SYDVKM. The CDR3 is CASTPLAPHPTRGYNEQFF. CDR3 bases: TGTGCCAGCACCCCACTAGCGCCTCACCCGACTAGAGGCTACAATGAGCAGTTCTTC. Filled out from reference TRBV28 and TRBJ2-1, the complete variable domain reads DVKVTQSSRYLVKRTGEKVFLECVQDMDHENMFWYRQDPGLGLRLIYFSYDVKMKEKGDIPEGYSVSREKKERFSLILESASTNQTSMYLCASTPLAPHPTRGYNEQFFGPGTRLTVL.